The next 14 T cell receptor beta chains were all read from a single sample in a study of molecular identifiers for immune sequencing clone quantification (dated by TCRdb to the late 2010s). Libraries were prepared through PCR. TCRdb lists the instrument as Illumina HiSeq 4000. Clones were called with MiXCR by TCRdb after fastp trimmed the public reads at Q25, and only in-frame beta chains were retained. Every distinct CDR3 protein forms one entry, paired with its most common genes and DNA. The sample table lists 300,000 to 400,000 distinct CDR3 sequences, around 21% of them with a count of one. Roughly 0.8% of the sample comes from the top ten. Sequenced material: naive CD8+ T cells from blood, with Jurkat cell RNA spiked in. The sample's cell subset or site label, in plain terms: FACS-sorted CD8+CD4-CCR7+CD45RA+ naive T cells. These receptors were taken from a human donor in good health. Some libraries in this study had Jurkat cell RNA spiked in.

This clonotype came up many times. The chain combines TRBV5-1 with TRBJ2-7; 7 nucleotides align to TRBD1. V shed 4 bases and J 4 bases; nucleotides not matched to a gene: 5. The CDR3 contains 13 residues. Germline V CDR1 and CDR2: SGHRS, YFSETQ. The CDR3 DNA is TGCGCCAGCAGCCTGGGACAGCAGTACGAGCAGTACTTC. Its translation is CASSLGQQYEQYF.

This clonotype was counted between two and nine times. The V gene is TRBV4-1, the J gene TRBJ1-3; no clear D. V was cut by 0 bases and J by 0 bases, with 12 bases left in between. From germline, CDR1 is MGHRA and CDR2 YSYEKL. This CDR3 region has 17 residues. CDR3: CASSQEQQVSSGNTIYF. CDR3 sequence (DNA): TGCGCCAGCAGCCAAGAGCAGCAGGTCAGCTCTGGAAACACCATATATTTT.

As for this clonotype: This may come from a read error, since a much larger clone is one base off. V is TRBV2 and J is TRBJ1-6, with D maybe TRBD1 (5 bases). This CDR3 has 17 amino acids. Germline V gene lookup returns CDR1 SNHLY and CDR2 FYNNEI. CDR3 in DNA: TGTGCCAGCAGTGAAGGGACATTCGGCGCTTATAATACACCCCTCCACTTT. Encoded protein: CASSEGTFGAYNTPLHF.

This clonotype came up many times. This chain's CDR3 is CASTGLAGSTDTQYF. The CDR3 region has the DNA TGTGCCAGTACGGGACTAGCGGGGAGCACAGATACGCAGTATTTT. This rearrangement joins TRBV7-9 to TRBJ2-3, with 13 bases fitting TRBD2. The V and J ends lost 9 bases and 0 bases, in that order; junction bases with no gene match: 3. The CDR3 runs 15 residues. From germline, CDR1 is SEHNR and CDR2 FQNEAQ (reference sequence).

V is TRBV10-3 and J is TRBJ1-2; the match to TRBD1 covers 7 bases. The CDR3 loop spans 13 amino acids. V gave up 6 bases and J gave up 3 bases; unmatched junction bases: 4. Per germline, CDR1 ENHRY and CDR2 SYGVKD. This CDR3 reads CAIRPTGDYGYTF. The CDR3 DNA sequence: TGTGCCATCAGACCCACAGGGGACTATGGCTACACCTTC.

This clonotype was seen at least ten times. The rearrangement links TRBV30 to TRBJ2-2; D possibly matches TRBD1 or TRBD2 (5 bases each). The germline V gene has CDR1 GTSNPN and CDR2 SVGIG (reference sequence). CDR3 length: 13 residues. The V and J ends lost 7 bases and 0 bases respectively, with 9 bases between them. CDR3 in DNA: TGTGCCTCTCTGGGACCGAACACCGGGGAGCTGTTTTTT. Encoded protein: CASLGPNTGELFF. The full variable domain, in which reference TRBV30 and TRBJ2-2 provide the parts outside the CDR3, is SQTIHQWPATLVQPVGSPLSLECTVEGTSNPNLYWYRQAAGRGLQLLFYSVGIGQISSEVPQNLSASRPQDRQFILSSKKLLLSDSGFYLCASLGPNTGELFFGEGSRLTVL.

This clonotype showed up just a few times. The CDR3 DNA sequence: TGTGCCAGCAGTTTCAGGGGGCCGGACACTGAAGCTTTCTTT. Translated: CASSFRGPDTEAFF. The chain couples TRBV27 to TRBJ1-1, with 8 positions matching TRBD1. Germline V gene data show CDR1 as MNHEY and CDR2 as SMNVEV (reference sequence). The CDR3 spans 14 residues. V shed 3 bases and J 3 bases; nucleotides not matched to a gene: 3.

This chain connects TRBV6-1 to TRBJ2-5; tentative D call: TRBD2 (5 bases). The germline V gene encodes CDR1 MNHNS and CDR2 SASEGT. This CDR3 is 15 amino acids long. Trimming stripped 8 bases from V and 4 bases from J, with 20 bases between. The CDR3 sequence is CASVPGRVAGETQYF. CDR3 nucleotides: TGTGCCAGCGTTCCAGGTCGTGTTGCGGGAGAGACCCAGTACTTC.

This clonotype was detected many times. The gene calls are TRBV6-2 or TRBV6-3 and TRBJ2-3; a weak D match, TRBD1 (6 bases). This CDR3 spans 15 amino acids. Per germline, CDR1 MNHEY and CDR2 SVGEGT. Trimming removed 2 bases at V and 3 bases at J, with 12 bases between. The CDR3: CASSYGQSGTDTQYF. In nucleotides, the CDR3 is TGTGCCAGCAGTTACGGACAGTCGGGGACAGATACGCAGTATTTT.

As for this clonotype: The junction departs from the called germline gene at one end, perhaps through a read error. The V call is TRBV4-2, the J call TRBJ2-7, with D possibly matching TRBD2 (6 bases). Germline CDR1 and CDR2: LGHNA and YNFKEQ. The CDR3 length is 14 residues. The CDR3 protein is CASNQDGGSDEQYF. The CDR3, as DNA: TGTGCCAGCAACCAAGACGGAGGGTCGGACGAGCAGTACTTC.

This clonotype was counted many times. This rearrangement joins TRBV6-6 to TRBJ1-1, with D possibly matching TRBD1 (6 bases). With 8 bases removed from V and 1 base from J, the gap between germline ends came to 11 bases. The CDR3 is 13 amino acids. Looked up from germline, CDR1 is MNHNY and CDR2 is SVGAGI (reference sequence). Here the CDR3 DNA reads TGTGCCAGCCATACAGGGAAGAACACTGAAGCTTTCTTT. It translates to CASHTGKNTEAFF.

This clonotype was seen many times. The V and J genes are TRBV9 and TRBJ2-5; tentative D call: TRBD2 (6 bases). The CDR3 has 16 amino acids. Germline V gene sequence: CDR1 SGDLS, CDR2 YYNGEE. V was clipped by 0 bases and J by 7 bases, with 19 bases between them. This chain's CDR3 is CASSVGGGPQSGTQYF. The CDR3, as DNA: TGTGCCAGCAGCGTAGGGGGAGGTCCGCAGAGTGGGACCCAGTACTTC.

This chain links TRBV20-1 with TRBJ1-5, with D possibly being TRBD1 (5 bases). CDR3 length: 16 residues. Germline CDR1 is DFQATT and CDR2 is SNEGSKA (reference sequence). V was clipped by 0 bases and J by 3 bases, with 15 bases between them. This CDR3 is CSARELGDDLNQPQHF. The CDR3, as DNA: TGCAGTGCTAGAGAATTGGGGGACGATCTCAATCAGCCCCAGCATTTT.

This clonotype appeared a few times. The chain combines TRBV11-2 with TRBJ2-1; D remains unclear. Germline V gene sequence: CDR1 SGHAT, CDR2 FQNNGV. The V end was cut by 2 bases, the J end by 15 bases, with 11 bases between. The CDR3 has 11 residues. The CDR3 spells CASSLSVTLFF. CDR3 coding DNA: TGTGCCAGCAGCTTATCGGTGACTCTGTTCTTC.